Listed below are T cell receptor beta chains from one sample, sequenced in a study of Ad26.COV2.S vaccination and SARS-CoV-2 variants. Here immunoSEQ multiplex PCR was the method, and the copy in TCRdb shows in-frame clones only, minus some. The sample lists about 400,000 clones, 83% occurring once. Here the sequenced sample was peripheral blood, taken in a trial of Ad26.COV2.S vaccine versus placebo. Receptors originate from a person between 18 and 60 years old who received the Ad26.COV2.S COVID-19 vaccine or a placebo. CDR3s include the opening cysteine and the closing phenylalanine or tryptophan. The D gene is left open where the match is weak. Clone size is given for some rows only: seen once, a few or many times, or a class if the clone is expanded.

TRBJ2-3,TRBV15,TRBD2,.,TGTGCCACCAGCTCATTACTAGCGGACACAGATACGCAGTATTTT,CATSSLLADTDTQYF
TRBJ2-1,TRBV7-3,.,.,TGTGCCAGCAGCTTAATGGAGGTACGAGCCCGCGGCAATGAGCAGTTCTTC,CASSLMEVRARGNEQFF
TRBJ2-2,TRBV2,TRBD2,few,TGTGCCAGCAGTGTTTTTAGCGGGAGGGGCACCGGGGAGCTGTTTTTT,CASSVFSGRGTGELFF
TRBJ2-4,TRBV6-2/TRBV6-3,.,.,TGTGCCAGCAGTTCCACCAACATTCAGTACTTC,CASSSTNIQYF
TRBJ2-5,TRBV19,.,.,TGTGCCAGTAGTATCGGACAGCGGGAGACCCAGTACTTC,CASSIGQRETQYF
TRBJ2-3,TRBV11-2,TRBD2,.,TGTGCCAGCAGCTTCGGGACTAGCGGGACCACTAATACGCAGTATTTT,CASSFGTSGTTNTQYF
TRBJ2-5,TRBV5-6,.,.,TGTGCCAGCAGCTGGGGGTTGGGCACAACAGAGACCCAGTACTTC,CASSWGLGTTETQYF
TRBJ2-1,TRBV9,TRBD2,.,TGTGCCAGCAGCGTAGGGTTGATGCTAGCGGGGGACAATGAGCAGTTCTTC,CASSVGLMLAGDNEQFF
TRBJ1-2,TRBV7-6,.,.,TGTGCCAGCAGCTTAGGGGGTTTCTATGGCTACACCTTC,CASSLGGFYGYTF
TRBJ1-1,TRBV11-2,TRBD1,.,TGTGCCAGCAGCTGGGGACAGGGGAACACTGAAGCTTTCTTT,CASSWGQGNTEAFF
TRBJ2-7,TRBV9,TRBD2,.,TGTGCCAGCAGCGTGACTAGCGGGATCTCTGGGGAGCAGTACTTC,CASSVTSGISGEQYF
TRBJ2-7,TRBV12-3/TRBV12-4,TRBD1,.,TGTGCCAGCAGTCTGGGACAGGGCTACGAGCAGTACTTC,CASSLGQGYEQYF
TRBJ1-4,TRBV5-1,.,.,TGCGCCAGCAGCCTGACTGGGAATGAAAAACTGTTTTTT,CASSLTGNEKLFF
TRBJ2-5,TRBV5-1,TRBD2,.,TGCGCCACCAAAGAGGGGACTAGCGGGAGTTGGGCTCAAGAGACCCAGTACTTC,CATKEGTSGSWAQETQYF
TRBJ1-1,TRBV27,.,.,TGTGCCAGCAGTTACTACACTGAAGCTTTCTTT,CASSYYTEAFF
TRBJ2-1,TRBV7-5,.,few,TGTGCCAGAAGCGCCGGACGGGGGGAGCAGTTCTTC,CARSAGRGEQFF
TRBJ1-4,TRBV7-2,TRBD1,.,TGTGCCAGCAGCCTCGACAGGGTCCGGGAAAAACTGTTTTTT,CASSLDRVREKLFF
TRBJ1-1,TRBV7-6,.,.,TGTGCCAGCAGCCCCTGGACTAGGTCGGACACTGAAGCTTTCTTT,CASSPWTRSDTEAFF
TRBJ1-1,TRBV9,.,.,TGTGCCAGCAGCGTCTCAGCTAACACTGAAGCTTTCTTT,CASSVSANTEAFF
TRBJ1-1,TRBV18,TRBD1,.,TGTGCCAGCTCACGGGACAGAGTGAACACTGAAGCTTTCTTT,CASSRDRVNTEAFF
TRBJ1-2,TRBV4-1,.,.,TGCGCCAGCAGACTTAGTGACGGTACCTCATATGGCTACACCTTC,CASRLSDGTSYGYTF
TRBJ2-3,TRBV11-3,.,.,TGTGCCAGCGGCAGGGACTTTAGCACAGATACGCAGTATTTT,CASGRDFSTDTQYF
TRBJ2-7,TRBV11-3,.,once,TGTGCCAGCAGCCGATCCTACGAGCAGTACTTC,CASSRSYEQYF
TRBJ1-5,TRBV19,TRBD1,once,TGTGCCAGTAGTCCGGGACAGACTAGCAATCAGCCCCAGCATTTT,CASSPGQTSNQPQHF
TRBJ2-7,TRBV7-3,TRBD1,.,TGTGCCAGCAGCTTACGCCCTATGGGACAGGGCGGTCAGCAGTACTTC,CASSLRPMGQGGQQYF
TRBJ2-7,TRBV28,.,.,TGTGCCAGCAGCCTTTACATCTACGAGCAGTACTTC,CASSLYIYEQYF
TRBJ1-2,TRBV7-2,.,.,TGTGCCAGCAGCTTTACCGGGACCGAGACTGGCTACACCTTC,CASSFTGTETGYTF
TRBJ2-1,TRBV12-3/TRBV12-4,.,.,TGTGCCAGCAGTGGACCTTCCTACAATGAGCAGTTCTTC,CASSGPSYNEQFF
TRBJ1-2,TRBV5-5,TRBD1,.,TGTGCCAGCAGCGTTACAGGGGGTATCTATGGCTACACCTTC,CASSVTGGIYGYTF
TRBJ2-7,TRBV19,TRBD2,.,TGTGCCAGTAGTATAGATTCGGGCGGGAGAAGCTCCTACGAGCAGTACTTC,CASSIDSGGRSSYEQYF
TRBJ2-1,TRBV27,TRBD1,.,TGTGCCAGCAGTTTATTGGGGACAGGGGGACTGAATGAGCAGTTCTTC,CASSLLGTGGLNEQFF
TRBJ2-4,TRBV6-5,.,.,TGTGCCACGAAGCCCCCAGGGACGAACATTCAGTACTTC,CATKPPGTNIQYF
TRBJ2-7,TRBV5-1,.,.,TGCGCCAGCAGCTTGGAACTGGATTCCTACGAGCAGTACTTC,CASSLELDSYEQYF
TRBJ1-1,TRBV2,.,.,TGTGCCAGCAGGACACAGCCCGTGAACACTGAAGCTTTCTTT,CASRTQPVNTEAFF
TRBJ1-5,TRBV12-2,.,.,TGTGCAAGTCGCTTACCGACAGGGGAAGGTAGAGAGGACAATCAGCCCCAGCATTTT,CASRLPTGEGREDNQPQHF
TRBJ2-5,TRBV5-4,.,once,TGTGCCAGCAGCCCGATGACAGGTGGCGAGACCCAGTACTTC,CASSPMTGGETQYF
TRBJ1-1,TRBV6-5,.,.,TGTGCCAGCATTTATCCAGGGTTGAACACTGAAGCTTTCTTT,CASIYPGLNTEAFF
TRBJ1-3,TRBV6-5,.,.,TGTGCCAGCAGACCGACAGGTGGAAACACCATATATTTT,CASRPTGGNTIYF
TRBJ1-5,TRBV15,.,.,TGTGCCACCAGCAGAGATAGGAGGGCAGATCAGCCCCAGCATTTT,CATSRDRRADQPQHF
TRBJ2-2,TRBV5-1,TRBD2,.,TGCGCCAGCAGCTTGGGGCTAGCGGTCACCGGGGAGCTGTTTTTT,CASSLGLAVTGELFF
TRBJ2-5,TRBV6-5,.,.,TGTGCCAGTAGTACTCTGGGAGAGACCCAGTACTTC,CASSTLGETQYF
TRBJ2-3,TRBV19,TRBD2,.,TGTGCCAGTAGGGATCCTGGCGGGAGGAGCACAGATACGCAGTATTTT,CASRDPGGRSTDTQYF
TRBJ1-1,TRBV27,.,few,TGTGCCAGCAGTTTGAGGGAGGGCCTTGAAGCTTTCTTT,CASSLREGLEAFF
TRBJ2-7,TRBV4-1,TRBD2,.,TGCGCCAGCAGCCAAGGGGCGCTAGCGGGTTCCTACGAGCAGTACTTC,CASSQGALAGSYEQYF
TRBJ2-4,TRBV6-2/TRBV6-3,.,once,TGTGCCAGCAGTGCGGACCCGGGCATTCAGTACTTC,CASSADPGIQYF
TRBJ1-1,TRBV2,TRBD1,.,TGTGCCAGCAGACCGGGACAGGGCTTTGGGAACACTGAAGCTTTCTTT,CASRPGQGFGNTEAFF
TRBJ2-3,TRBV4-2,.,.,TGTGCCAGCAGCCAAGTTGCGGGGGCCACAGATACGCAGTATTTT,CASSQVAGATDTQYF
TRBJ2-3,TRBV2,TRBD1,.,TGTGCCAGCAAACAGGGGGCAAGCGGCACAGATACGCAGTATTTT,CASKQGASGTDTQYF
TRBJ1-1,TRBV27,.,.,TGTGCCAGCAGGGATAGAGCAGGTTTTCGTGAAGCTTTCTTT,CASRDRAGFREAFF
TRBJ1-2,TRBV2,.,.,TGTGCCACCCCATCGTCCGGGGTTGACCCTTCTGGGGGCTCTAGCTATGGCTACACCTTC,CATPSSGVDPSGGSSYGYTF
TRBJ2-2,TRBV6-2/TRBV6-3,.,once,TGTGCCAGCAGTTACTTTACATCCGGGGAGCTGTTTTTT,CASSYFTSGELFF
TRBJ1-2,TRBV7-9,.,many,TGTGCCAGCAGCTTATATCGGCAGGCCCATGGCTACACCTTC,CASSLYRQAHGYTF
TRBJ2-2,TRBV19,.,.,TGTGCCAGTAGTATCTTTCTCAACACCGGGGAGCTGTTTTTT,CASSIFLNTGELFF
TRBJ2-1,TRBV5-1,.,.,TGCGCCAGCAGCTTTGCGTCTAGCGCTGACAATGAGCAGTTCTTC,CASSFASSADNEQFF